Presented here are 22 T cell receptor beta chains from one specimen sequenced in a study of tumor-infiltrating lymphocytes in localized non-small cell lung cancer. Profiling relied on immunoSEQ multiplex PCR, and the TCRdb table lists in-frame clones only, not all of them. The sample lists approximately 17,000 clones, 70% to 75% occurring once. The sample taken for sequencing was lung tumor tissue. Receptor source: a human donor with non-small cell lung cancer.

This CDR3 reads CASSQEQGQYTYGYTF. In DNA, the CDR3 is TGTGCCAGCAGCCAAGAACAGGGACAGTATACCTATGGCTACACCTTC. The chain joins TRBV5-4 to TRBJ1-2; 7 nucleotides align to TRBD1. Germline assignment: CDR1 SGHNT and CDR2 YYREEE (reference sequence). J gave up 4 bases and V 4 bases, and 13 bases lay outside the gene matches. The CDR3 has 16 residues.

The chain is built from TRBV29-1 and TRBJ2-5; D is perhaps TRBD2 (5 bases). The CDR3 contains 13 residues. Germline V gene lookup returns CDR1 SQVTM and CDR2 ANQGSEA. Trimming removed 0 bases at V and 5 bases at J, with 10 bases between. In DNA form, the CDR3 reads TGCAGCGTTGAAGATTGGGAGAAGGAGACCCAGTACTTC. As protein: CSVEDWEKETQYF.

The chain has TRBV18 and TRBJ2-5; D perhaps matches TRBD1 (5 bases). Deletions cut 4 bases from V and 2 bases from J, with 8 bases between. Per the germline V gene, CDR1 is KGHSH and CDR2 is LQKENI. The CDR3 spans 13 residues. CDR3 region: CASSLQGQETQYF. CDR3 in DNA: TGTGCCAGCTCACTTCAGGGTCAAGAGACCCAGTACTTC.

The chain links TRBV10-1 to TRBJ2-2; 8 bases map to TRBD1. Germline CDR1 reads WNHNN; CDR2 reads SYGVQD (reference sequence). J lost 0 bases, V lost 3 bases, and 9 bases had no gene match. The CDR3 totals 18 residues. Written as DNA, the CDR3 is TGCGCCAGCAGTGAATGGGGCAGGGGGCTCTCGAACACCGGGGAGCTGTTTTTT. Amino acids: CASSEWGRGLSNTGELFF.

The V call is TRBV5-6, the J call TRBJ2-3, with TRBD2 identical over 11 bases. The germline CDR1 and CDR2 sequences are SGHDT and YYEEEE. J lost 4 bases, V lost 3 bases, and 4 bases had no gene match. This CDR3 has 15 residues. The CDR3: CASSYSGGAADTQYF. CDR3 in DNA: TGTGCCAGCAGCTATAGCGGGGGGGCAGCAGATACGCAGTATTTT.

The chain combines TRBV6-1 with TRBJ2-2; 15 bases match TRBD2. This CDR3 spans 14 amino acids. Germline V gene data show CDR1 as MNHNS and CDR2 as SASEGT. Here the CDR3 reads CAGGLAGGFGELFF. The CDR3 DNA sequence: TGTGCAGGGGGACTAGCGGGGGGCTTCGGGGAGCTGTTTTTT.

V gene TRBV6-1 combines with J gene TRBJ2-3; tentative D call: TRBD2 (6 bases). V was clipped by 7 bases and J by 4 bases, with 12 bases between them. Germline CDR1 reads MNHNS; CDR2 reads SASEGT. This CDR3 is built from 13 residues. CDR3 region: CASMMGEADTQYF. CDR3 bases: TGTGCCAGCATGATGGGGGAGGCAGATACGCAGTATTTT.

This rearrangement joins TRBV7-9 to TRBJ1-2; 7 bases fit TRBD1. The CDR3 loop spans 15 amino acids. The germline V gene has CDR1 SEHNR and CDR2 FQNEAQ (reference sequence). V gave up 0 bases and J gave up 7 bases; unmatched junction bases: 8. The CDR3 region has the DNA TGTGCCAGCAGCTTAGCCCAGACAGGGCCCGGTGGCTACACCTTC. Translation gives CASSLAQTGPGGYTF. The variable domain in full, with the rest retrieved from reference TRBV7-9 and TRBJ1-2, is DTGVSQNPRHKITKRGQNVTFRCDPISEHNRLYWYRQTLGQGPEFLTYFQNEAQLEKSRLLSDRFSAERPKGSFSTLEIQRTEQGDSAMYLCASSLAQTGPGGYTFGSGTRLTVV.

A few counts support this clone. The J gene is TRBJ2-1, the V gene TRBV6-6; D may be TRBD1 (5 bases). Germline V gives CDR1 MNHNY, CDR2 SVGAGI (reference sequence). The CDR3 is made up of 16 amino acids. V lost 5 bases to trimming and J lost 1 base, with 15 bases between them. The CDR3 loop is CASSAKGLPSYNEQFF. CDR3 bases: TGTGCCAGCAGTGCTAAGGGGCTCCCTTCCTACAATGAGCAGTTCTTC.

The chain is built from TRBV7-9 and TRBJ2-3; a possible D gene is TRBD2 (7 bases). V shed 2 bases and J shed 2 bases, with 20 bases lying between them. Germline V CDR1 and CDR2: SEHNR, FQNEAQ (reference sequence). The CDR3 consists of 18 residues. The CDR3 bases are TGTGCCAGCAGCTTATCTCTAGGGGGGGCGAAAAACACAGATACGCAGTATTTT. Protein sequence: CASSLSLGGAKNTDTQYF.

The chain joins TRBV5-4 to TRBJ1-1, with 10 bases lining up with TRBD1. Germline lookup yields CDR1 SGHNT and CDR2 YYREEE (reference sequence). The CDR3 is 13 residues long. The trim removed 3 bases at V and 4 bases at J, leaving 0 bases unmatched. The chain's CDR3 is CASSWTGGTEAFF. Here the CDR3 DNA reads TGTGCCAGCAGCTGGACAGGGGGCACTGAAGCTTTCTTT.

The chain couples TRBV7-2 to TRBJ2-7; 7 bases are shared with TRBD1. Trimming took 5 bases from V and 6 from J; bases not matched to a gene: 22. Germline V gene data show CDR1 as SGHTA and CDR2 as FQGNSA. This CDR3 comprises 18 residues. The DNA of the CDR3 is TGTGCCAGCAGCCCCCCACCGACAGGGCTCACGCTAAGGGGCGAGCAGTACTTC. As protein: CASSPPPTGLTLRGEQYF.

The V gene is TRBV6-1, the J gene TRBJ1-6; D perhaps matches TRBD1 (5 bases). Germline CDR1 reads MNHNS; CDR2 reads SASEGT. This CDR3 contains 14 residues. Trimming shortened V by 8 bases and J by 5 bases, and 13 bases separated the two germline ends. The CDR3 DNA reads TGTGCCAGCCAGACCGGACATCATAATTCACCCCTCCACTTT. It codes for CASQTGHHNSPLHF.

This rearrangement joins TRBV6-5 to TRBJ1-2; no reliable D call. V was cut by 8 bases and J by 4 bases, with 11 bases left in between. The CDR3 consists of 12 residues. The V gene's germline CDR1 is MNHEY and CDR2 SVGAGI. CDR3 nucleotides: TGTGCCAGCGGGGATAACAGCTATGGCTACACCTTC. Encoded protein: CASGDNSYGYTF.

By frequency in the sample, this clone is medium-sized. The V call is TRBV28, the J call TRBJ2-4, with 7 bases lining up with TRBD2. With 8 bases clipped from V and 7 bases from J, the junction kept 8 bases outside the gene matches. CDR3 length: 13 amino acids. Germline V CDR1 and CDR2: MDHEN, SYDVKM. CDR3 sequence (DNA): TGTGCCAGCTCTGAGCAGGGAGGGAACATTCAGTACTTC. Its translation is CASSEQGGNIQYF.

This clone was seen a handful of times. The rearrangement uses TRBV2 and TRBJ2-7; D may match TRBD1 or TRBD2 (6 bases each). The CDR3 is 14 amino acids. The germline V and J ends were trimmed by 4 bases and 3 bases, with 13 bases remaining between them. Germline assignment: CDR1 SNHLY and CDR2 FYNNEI. The CDR3, as DNA: TGTGCCAGCAGTGCGGGGGCAGGGCTCTACGAGCAGTACTTC. Protein product: CASSAGAGLYEQYF. Full variable domain (missing parts from reference TRBV2 and TRBJ2-7): EPEVTQTPSHQVTQMGQEVILRCVPISNHLYFYWYRQILGQKVEFLVSFYNNEISEKSEIFDDQFSVERPDGSNFTLKIRSTKLEDSAMYFCASSAGAGLYEQYFGPGTRLTVT.

CDR3 bases: TGTGCCAGTAGTATAGGGACAGGAATAACGACCCAGCATTTT. It is translated as CASSIGTGITTQHF. The rearrangement joins TRBV19 to TRBJ1-5; 7 positions agree with TRBD1. Trimming at V came to 1 base and at J to 11 bases, leaving 8 bases not matched to a gene. The CDR3 totals 14 residues. Germline loops: CDR1 LNHDA, CDR2 SQIVND (reference sequence). The whole variable domain, filled in from reference TRBV19 and TRBJ1-5, reads DGGITQSPKYLFRKEGQNVTLSCEQNLNHDAMYWYRQDPGQGLRLIYYSQIVNDFQKGDIAEGYSVSREKKESFPLTVTSAQKNPTAFYLCASSIGTGITTQHFGDGTRLSIL.

The rearrangement joins TRBV11-2 to TRBJ2-7, with TRBD2 as a possible D gene (5 bases). Between the trimmed V and J ends, which lost 5 bases and 2 bases, there was a span of 22 bases. Germline V gene lookup returns CDR1 SGHAT and CDR2 FQNNGV. This CDR3 has 17 residues. CDR3 bases: TGTGCCAGCAGCCACAAGTTGGACTTACTACGACCCTACGAGCAGTACTTC. As protein: CASSHKLDLLRPYEQYF. Supplemented by reference TRBV11-2 and TRBJ2-7, the full variable domain reads EAGVAQSPRYKIIEKRQSVAFWCNPISGHATLYWYQQILGQGPKLLIQFQNNGVVDDSQLPKDRFSAERLKGVDSTLKIQPAKLEDSAVYLCASSHKLDLLRPYEQYFGPGTRLTVT.

The chain recombines TRBV7-3 with TRBJ2-7, with 7 positions matching TRBD1. Unmatched junction bases numbered 4, after V lost 0 bases and J lost 5 bases. Germline loops: CDR1 SGHTA, CDR2 FQGTGA. The CDR3 consists of 14 residues. CDR3 sequence (DNA): TGTGCCAGCAGCTTAACAGGGGGCATGGACGAGCAGTACTTC. Encoded protein: CASSLTGGMDEQYF.

V and J are TRBV11-2 and TRBJ2-3; TRBD1 aligns across 7 bases. The V gene's germline CDR1 is SGHAT and CDR2 FQNNGV. CDR3 size: 15 residues. V trimming: 5 bases; J trimming: 6 bases; junction bases outside the gene matches: 11. CDR3 sequence (DNA): TGTGCCAGCAGCGACGGGACAGTTGGGTCGGATACGCAGTATTTT. Encoded protein: CASSDGTVGSDTQYF.

The V and J genes are TRBV4-2 and TRBJ1-2, with D possibly being TRBD1 (6 bases). Per the germline V gene, CDR1 is LGHNA and CDR2 is YNFKEQ. Trimming removed 1 base from V and 5 bases from J, with 14 bases in between. This CDR3 region has 15 residues. As DNA, the CDR3 is TGTGCCAGCAGCCAAGGCGAGGGGGTTGGGTATGGCTACACCTTC. Translation gives CASSQGEGVGYGYTF.

The chain joins TRBV11-2 to TRBJ1-6; 8 bases align to TRBD1. The CDR3 sequence is 18 residues long. The ends lost 5 bases at V and 3 bases at J; junction bases unmatched: 12. Germline V gene sequence: CDR1 SGHAT, CDR2 FQNNGV. The CDR3 coding sequence is TGTGCCAGCAGCGAGCGACTCCGGGACAGGAGCTATAATTCACCCCTCCACTTT. This gives the protein CASSERLRDRSYNSPLHF.